The 24 T cell receptor beta chains below all came from one sample that was sequenced in a study of cytomegalovirus exposure and HLA in healthy donors. PCR involved 60 Vbeta and 13 Jbeta primers. Generated by immunoSEQ multiplex PCR, the TCRdb table keeps only in-frame clones and is missing some. This sample has 45,000 to 65,000 clones, with around 73% found just once. Source material: PBMCs. The receptor set was obtained from a woman in her forties in good health and CMV-seropositive.

The gene calls are TRBV4-2 and TRBJ2-5; 11 nucleotides agree with TRBD2. The CDR3 covers 17 residues. Germline V gives CDR1 LGHNA, CDR2 YNFKEQ. The J segment lost 2 bases and the V segment lost 3 bases, leaving 8 bases of the junction unmatched. The chain's CDR3 is CASSHGTTSGGQETQYF. The CDR3 DNA reads TGTGCCAGCAGCCACGGTACCACTAGCGGGGGACAAGAGACCCAGTACTTC.

V usage is TRBV7-8 and J usage is TRBJ2-7; 7 nucleotides agree with TRBD1. This CDR3 has 13 residues. Unmatched junction bases numbered 6, after V lost 4 bases and J lost 6 bases. From germline, CDR1 is SGHVS and CDR2 FQNEAQ. The CDR3 sequence: CASSSTQGTEQYF. The CDR3 nucleotides are TGTGCCAGCAGCTCCACACAGGGGACCGAGCAGTACTTC.

This chain uses TRBV11-2 with TRBJ1-3; possible D gene TRBD1, 6 bases. Germline V lookup: CDR1 SGHAT, CDR2 FQNNGV. Between the trimmed V and J ends, which lost 2 bases and 6 bases, there was a span of 11 bases. This CDR3 is 14 amino acids long. CDR3 DNA sequence: TGTGCCAGCAGCTTACAGGGGTTTGCAAACACCATATATTTT. It is translated as CASSLQGFANTIYF.

This sequence joins TRBV27 and TRBJ2-7; 7 bases agree with TRBD1. Germline loops: CDR1 MNHEY, CDR2 SMNVEV (reference sequence). The length of the CDR3 is 15 residues. The V gene end was trimmed by 4 bases and the J gene end by 2 bases; junction bases not matched to a gene: 8. The CDR3 protein is CASSWVGTAAYEQYF. Written as DNA, the CDR3 is TGTGCCAGCAGTTGGGTGGGGACAGCAGCCTACGAGCAGTACTTC.

A few counts support this clone. J is TRBJ2-6 and V is TRBV27, with a weak D call TRBD2 (6 bases). This CDR3 has 15 residues. V was pared by 8 bases and J by 0 bases, with 11 bases between. In germline, CDR1 is MNHEY, CDR2 SMNVEV (reference sequence). The chain's CDR3 is CASGGLSSGANVLTF. For the CDR3, the DNA is TGTGCCAGCGGGGGACTGAGCTCTGGGGCCAACGTCCTGACTTTC.

The rearrangement uses TRBV11-2 and TRBJ2-5, with TRBD2 matching 10 bases. The V segment lost 5 bases and the J segment 3 bases; nucleotides outside the gene matches: 3. The CDR3 extends over 14 amino acids. Per the germline V gene, CDR1 is SGHAT and CDR2 is FQNNGV. CDR3 sequence (DNA): TGTGCCAGCAGCCGAGGACTAGCGGAAGAGACCCAGTACTTC. This encodes CASSRGLAEETQYF. The entire variable domain, with the rest obtained from reference TRBV11-2 and TRBJ2-5, is as follows: EAGVAQSPRYKIIEKRQSVAFWCNPISGHATLYWYQQILGQGPKLLIQFQNNGVVDDSQLPKDRFSAERLKGVDSTLKIQPAKLEDSAVYLCASSRGLAEETQYFGPGTRLLVL.

J is TRBJ1-2 and V is TRBV12-5, with D unclear. The CDR3 covers 16 residues. V was shortened by 6 bases and J by 0 bases, with 17 bases between the two germline ends. Germline lookup yields CDR1 LGHNT and CDR2 FRNRAP. Written as DNA, the CDR3 is TGTGCTAGTGGCCTCACCCTAGACGGGGCTAACTATGGCTACACCTTC. Its translation: CASGLTLDGANYGYTF.

The chain employs TRBV25-1 and TRBJ1-5; 8 bases match TRBD1. Germline lookup yields CDR1 MGHDK and CDR2 SYGVNS. The CDR3 has 13 residues. V shed 6 bases and J 4 bases; nucleotides not matched to a gene: 2. The CDR3 loop is CASSRQGNQPQHF. The CDR3 nucleotides are TGTGCCAGCAGCCGACAGGGGAATCAGCCCCAGCATTTT.

The CDR3 DNA follows: TGTGCCAGTAGTATCCATGGCACAGGGCGGGTCTACGAGCAGTACTTC. Its translation: CASSIHGTGRVYEQYF. The rearrangement links TRBV19 to TRBJ2-7; possible D gene TRBD1, 6 bases. Germline V lookup: CDR1 LNHDA, CDR2 SQIVND (reference sequence). The CDR3 is 16 residues long. The V gene lost 3 bases and the J gene lost 3 bases, with 18 bases spanning the gap.

This sequence joins TRBV4-3 and TRBJ2-3, with D possibly TRBD2 on 7 matching bases. From germline, CDR1 is LGHNA and CDR2 YSLEER. The length of the CDR3 is 16 residues. With 0 bases removed from V and 3 bases from J, the gap between germline ends came to 13 bases. CDR3 in DNA: TGCGCCAGCAGCCAAGATTGGGGGGGGACAACAGATACGCAGTATTTT. Translation gives CASSQDWGGTTDTQYF.

The chain links TRBV7-3 to TRBJ2-5, with D perhaps matching TRBD2 (7 bases). Germline V gene sequence: CDR1 SGHTA, CDR2 FQGTGA. V was trimmed by 5 bases and J by 10 bases, leaving 23 bases between them. The CDR3 length is 15 residues. The CDR3 is CASSPGGSPLGGQYF. CDR3 in DNA: TGTGCCAGCAGCCCGGGGGGCAGTCCCCTCGGGGGCCAGTACTTC.

The chain has TRBV30 and TRBJ2-3; TRBD2 might be the D (5 bases). Between the trimmed V and J ends, which lost 2 bases and 3 bases, there was a span of 6 bases. Germline-derived CDR1 and CDR2 are GTSNPN and SVGIG (reference sequence). The CDR3 contains 12 residues. CDR3 bases: TGTGCCTGGAGTCCGGGAACAGATACGCAGTATTTT. Translation gives CAWSPGTDTQYF.

A word on this clone: One end of the junction varies from germline; a read error may be responsible. This sequence joins TRBV2 and TRBJ2-5; 7 bases fit TRBD1. The CDR3 runs 15 residues. Germline V gene data show CDR1 as SNHLY and CDR2 as FYNNEI. In DNA form, the CDR3 reads TGTGCCAGCAGCCCATCTCGGGACAGACTCGAGACCCGGTACTTC. Translated: CASSPSRDRLETRYF.

The chain couples TRBV5-4 to TRBJ2-5, with D hard to call. V lost 3 bases, J lost 1 base, and 4 bases lay in between. The germline V gene has CDR1 SGHNT and CDR2 YYREEE (reference sequence). The CDR3 extends over 12 amino acids. The CDR3 DNA sequence: TGTGCCAGCAGCTCCTTCCAAGAGACCCAGTACTTC. Amino acids: CASSSFQETQYF. Complete variable domain (other parts from reference TRBV5-4 and TRBJ2-5): ETGVTQSPTHLIKTRGQQVTLRCSSQSGHNTVSWYQQALGQGPQFIFQYYREEENGRGNFPPRFSGLQFPNYSSELNVNALELDDSALYLCASSSFQETQYFGPGTRLLVL.

This clone was seen only a few times. The chain is built from TRBV19 and TRBJ1-1; D unresolved. CDR3 length: 11 residues. Germline-derived CDR1 and CDR2 are LNHDA and SQIVND (reference sequence). V was trimmed by 8 bases and J by 7 bases, leaving 11 bases between them. CDR3 DNA sequence: TGTGCCAGTCAAATCTCGAGTGAAGCTTTCTTT. Translating gives CASQISSEAFF.

The chain carries TRBV11-2 and TRBJ2-1; unclear D gene. Between the trimmed V and J ends, which lost 3 bases and 4 bases, there was a span of 7 bases. CDR1 is SGHAT, CDR2 FQNNGV, per germline. The CDR3 is 13 residues long. The DNA for the CDR3 is TGTGCCAGCAGCTTTGTCAGTTACAATGAGCAGTTCTTC. Translation: CASSFVSYNEQFF.

The chain recombines TRBV14 with TRBJ2-7; maybe TRBD1 (6 bases). Per germline, CDR1 SGHDN and CDR2 FVKESK. Trimming cost V 8 bases and J 7 bases, with 18 bases left between them. The CDR3 runs 13 residues. Here the CDR3 DNA reads TGTGCCAGCGCCAACTCAGGGGTTAGGGAGCAGTACTTC. It translates to CASANSGVREQYF.

V is TRBV23-1 and J is TRBJ2-7; D not certain. TRBV23-1 is treated as an ORF (open reading frame) with a function not yet certain. The CDR3 covers 15 residues. Trimming left V 0 bases short and J 3 bases short, with 12 bases between. The CDR3 loop reads CASSQSEPCYYEQYF. The CDR3 DNA is TGCGCCAGCAGTCAATCTGAACCCTGCTACTACGAGCAGTACTTC.

The V and J genes are TRBV19 and TRBJ1-1; D is possibly TRBD1 (6 bases). CDR3 length equals 14 residues. Trimming took off 0 bases at V and 4 bases at J, with 9 bases between the two ends. Per germline, CDR1 LNHDA and CDR2 SQIVND (reference sequence). The CDR3 region has the DNA TGTGCCAGTAGTATAGATCGGGGGGCCACTGAAGCTTTCTTT. Protein product: CASSIDRGATEAFF. Using reference TRBV19 and TRBJ1-1 for the parts outside the CDR3, the full variable domain is DGGITQSPKYLFRKEGQNVTLSCEQNLNHDAMYWYRQDPGQGLRLIYYSQIVNDFQKGDIAEGYSVSREKKESFPLTVTSAQKNPTAFYLCASSIDRGATEAFFGQGTRLTVV.

This clone was recorded a few times. The chain employs TRBV7-9 and TRBJ1-2, with D unresolved. Deletions cut 1 base from V and 4 bases from J, with 4 bases between. Germline loops: CDR1 SEHNR, CDR2 FQNEAQ (reference sequence). This CDR3 contains 12 residues. CDR3 DNA sequence: TGTGCCAGCAGCTTAGGGGCCTATGGCTACACCTTC. Protein: CASSLGAYGYTF.

The V call is TRBV9, the J call TRBJ1-2; D is unresolved. The ends were cut back, 3 bases at V and 8 bases at J, with 17 bases in the middle. The CDR3 is made up of 14 amino acids. Germline values: CDR1 SGDLS, CDR2 YYNGEE. CDR3 DNA sequence: TGTGCCAGCAGCGGCGAGATGGGGAGAGGGGGCTACACCTTC. Its translation is CASSGEMGRGGYTF.

The chain links TRBV15 to TRBJ1-1; D may be TRBD1 (5 bases). Looked up from germline, CDR1 is LNHNV and CDR2 is YYDKDF (reference sequence). This CDR3 has 14 residues. Between the trimmed V and J ends, which lost 5 bases and 1 base, there was a span of 11 bases. CDR3 DNA: TGTGCCACCAGCCTAGACAGAGCGAACACTGAAGCTTTCTTT. Translation: CATSLDRANTEAFF.

The chain couples TRBV14 to TRBJ1-3, with D tentatively TRBD1 (5 bases). The germline CDR1 and CDR2 sequences are SGHDN and FVKESK. The CDR3 sequence is 14 residues long. The V end lost 4 bases, the J end lost 4 bases, and 11 bases lay between the germline ends. CDR3 DNA: TGTGCCAGCAGCCCCCCGGGACTCGGAAACACCATATATTTT. Protein sequence: CASSPPGLGNTIYF.

The V gene is TRBV5-1, the J gene TRBJ1-4; TRBD1 matches 8 bases. J was trimmed by 7 bases and V by 6 bases; bases with no gene match: 5. The V gene's germline CDR1 is SGHRS and CDR2 YFSETQ. CDR3 length: 13 amino acids. CDR3 region: CASTRGQGEKLFF. The CDR3 nucleotides read TGCGCCAGCACCAGGGGGCAGGGTGAAAAACTGTTTTTT.